This TCR beta chain stems from a study of blood T cell repertoires in COVID-19. The CDR3 spans 19 residues. Trimming pared 1 base from V and 4 bases from J, leaving 20 bases between. Germline V CDR1 and CDR2: LGHDT, YNNKEL (reference sequence). Clones were read by immunoSEQ multiplex PCR, and TCRdb kept only the in-frame ones, dropping some. The table shows roughly 110,000 clones, with approximately 80% occurring only once. The sample was peripheral blood. The chain recombines TRBV3-1 (or the pseudogene TRBV3-2) with TRBJ1-6, with D unclear. The TCR was taken from a human donor in a cohort sampled during active COVID-19. The CDR3 is CASSQVSPLSSIYNSPLHF. CDR3 nucleotides: TGTGCCAGCAGCCAAGTAAGCCCCCTCTCCTCGATTTATAATTCACCCCTCCACTTT.